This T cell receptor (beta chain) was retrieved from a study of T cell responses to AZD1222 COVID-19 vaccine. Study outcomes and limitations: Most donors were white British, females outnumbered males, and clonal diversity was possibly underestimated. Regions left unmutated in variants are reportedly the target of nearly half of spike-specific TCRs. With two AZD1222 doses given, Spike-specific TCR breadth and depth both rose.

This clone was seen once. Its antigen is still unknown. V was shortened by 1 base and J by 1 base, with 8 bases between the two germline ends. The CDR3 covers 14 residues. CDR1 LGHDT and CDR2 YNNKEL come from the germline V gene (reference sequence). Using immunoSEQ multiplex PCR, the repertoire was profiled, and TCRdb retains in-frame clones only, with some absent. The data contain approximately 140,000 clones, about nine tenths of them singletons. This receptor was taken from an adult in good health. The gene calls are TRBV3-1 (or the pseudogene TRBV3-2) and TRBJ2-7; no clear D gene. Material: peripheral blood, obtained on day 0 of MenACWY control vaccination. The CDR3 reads CASSQGRNSYEQYF. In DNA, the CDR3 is TGTGCCAGCAGCCAAGGCCGGAATTCCTACGAGCAGTACTTC.